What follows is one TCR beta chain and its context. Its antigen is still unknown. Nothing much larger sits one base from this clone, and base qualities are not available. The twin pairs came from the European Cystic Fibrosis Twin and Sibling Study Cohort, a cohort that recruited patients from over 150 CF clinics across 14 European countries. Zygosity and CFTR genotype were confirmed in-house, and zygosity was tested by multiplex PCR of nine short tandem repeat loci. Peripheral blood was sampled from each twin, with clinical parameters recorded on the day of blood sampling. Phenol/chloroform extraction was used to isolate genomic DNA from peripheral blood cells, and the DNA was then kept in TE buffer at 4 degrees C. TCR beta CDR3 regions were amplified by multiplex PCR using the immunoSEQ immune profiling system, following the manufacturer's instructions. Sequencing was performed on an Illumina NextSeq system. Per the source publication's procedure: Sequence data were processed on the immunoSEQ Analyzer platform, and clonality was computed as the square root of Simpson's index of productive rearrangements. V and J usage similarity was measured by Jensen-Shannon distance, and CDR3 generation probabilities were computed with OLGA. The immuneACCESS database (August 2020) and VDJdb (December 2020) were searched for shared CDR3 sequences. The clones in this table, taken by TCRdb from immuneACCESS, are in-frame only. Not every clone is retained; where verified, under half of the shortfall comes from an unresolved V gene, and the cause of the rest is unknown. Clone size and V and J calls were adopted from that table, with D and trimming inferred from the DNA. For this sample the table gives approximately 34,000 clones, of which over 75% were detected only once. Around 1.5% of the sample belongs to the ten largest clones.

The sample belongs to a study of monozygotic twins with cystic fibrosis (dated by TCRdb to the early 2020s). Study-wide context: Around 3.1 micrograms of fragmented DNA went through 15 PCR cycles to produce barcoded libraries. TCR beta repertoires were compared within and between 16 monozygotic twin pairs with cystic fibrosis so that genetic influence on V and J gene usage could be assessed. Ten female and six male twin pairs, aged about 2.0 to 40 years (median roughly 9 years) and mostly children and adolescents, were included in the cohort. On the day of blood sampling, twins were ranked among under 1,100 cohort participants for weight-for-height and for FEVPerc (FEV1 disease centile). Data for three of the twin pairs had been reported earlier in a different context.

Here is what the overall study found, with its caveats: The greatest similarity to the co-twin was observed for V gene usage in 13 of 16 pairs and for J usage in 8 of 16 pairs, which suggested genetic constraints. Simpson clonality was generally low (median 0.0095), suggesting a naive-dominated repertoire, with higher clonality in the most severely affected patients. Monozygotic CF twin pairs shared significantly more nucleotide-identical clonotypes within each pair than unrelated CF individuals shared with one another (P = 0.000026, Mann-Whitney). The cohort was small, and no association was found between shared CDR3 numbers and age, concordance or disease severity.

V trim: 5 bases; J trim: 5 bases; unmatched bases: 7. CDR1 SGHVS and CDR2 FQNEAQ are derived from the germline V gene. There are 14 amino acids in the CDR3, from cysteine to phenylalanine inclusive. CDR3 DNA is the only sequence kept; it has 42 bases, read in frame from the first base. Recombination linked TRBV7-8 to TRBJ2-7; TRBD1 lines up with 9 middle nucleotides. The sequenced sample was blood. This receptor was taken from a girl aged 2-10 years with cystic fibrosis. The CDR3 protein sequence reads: CASSPGQGQDEQYF. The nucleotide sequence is TGTGCCAGCAGCCCGGGACAGGGCCAAGACGAGCAGTACTTC. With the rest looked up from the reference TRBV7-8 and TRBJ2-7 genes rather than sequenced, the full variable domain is GAGVSQSPRYKVAKRGQDVALRCDPISGHVSLFWYQQALGQGPEFLTYFQNEAQLDKSGLPSDRFFAERPEGSVSTLKIQRTQQEDSAVYLCASSPGQGQDEQYFGPGTRLTVT.